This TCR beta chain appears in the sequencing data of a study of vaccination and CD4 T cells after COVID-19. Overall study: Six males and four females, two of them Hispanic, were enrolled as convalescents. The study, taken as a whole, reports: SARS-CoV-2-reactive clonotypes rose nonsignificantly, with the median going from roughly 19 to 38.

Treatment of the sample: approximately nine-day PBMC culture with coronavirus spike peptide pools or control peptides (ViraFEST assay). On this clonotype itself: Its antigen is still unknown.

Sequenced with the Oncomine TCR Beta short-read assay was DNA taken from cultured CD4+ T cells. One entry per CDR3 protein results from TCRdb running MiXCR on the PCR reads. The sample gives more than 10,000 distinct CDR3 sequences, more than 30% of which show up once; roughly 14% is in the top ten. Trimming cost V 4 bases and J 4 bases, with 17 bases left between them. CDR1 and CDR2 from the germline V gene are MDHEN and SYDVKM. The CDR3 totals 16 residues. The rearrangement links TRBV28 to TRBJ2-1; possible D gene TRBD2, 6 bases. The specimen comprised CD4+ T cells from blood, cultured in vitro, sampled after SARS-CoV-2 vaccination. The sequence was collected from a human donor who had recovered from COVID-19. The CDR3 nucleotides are TGTGCCAGCAGTTCGGGACTTCTGGCGCCTTACAATGAGCAGTTCTTC. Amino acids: CASSSGLLAPYNEQFF.